Shown below are 8 T cell receptor beta chains from a single sample sequenced in a study of CD39 and CD103 CD8 tumor-infiltrating T cells. Clones were read by immunoSEQ multiplex PCR, and TCRdb kept only the in-frame ones, dropping some. The table lists 1,100 or so clones, 74% of them singletons. Sequencing was performed on CD39- CD103- CD8+ T cells sorted from the tumor. Subset of the sample: CD103-CD39- double-negative CD45RA- CD8 T cells. The receptors here all came from a human donor with ovarian cancer.

The V call is TRBV10-3, the J call TRBJ2-3, with 11 bases matching TRBD2. Germline V lookup: CDR1 ENHRY, CDR2 SYGVKD. The length of the CDR3 is 17 residues. V gave up 6 bases and J gave up 5 bases; unmatched junction bases: 13. The chain's CDR3 is CAISARLAGRGGDTQYF. CDR3 DNA: TGTGCCATCAGCGCCCGACTAGCGGGGAGGGGGGGAGATACGCAGTATTTT.

This sequence joins TRBV2 and TRBJ2-1; D is uncertain. CDR1 is SNHLY and CDR2 is FYNNEI in the germline V gene. The ends were cut back, 3 bases at V and 7 bases at J, with 13 bases in the middle. This CDR3 is built from 14 residues. CDR3: CASSESLLLNEQFF. CDR3 sequence (DNA): TGTGCCAGCAGTGAGTCACTCTTATTGAATGAGCAGTTCTTC.

This chain connects TRBV7-9 to TRBJ2-7, with a possible D match to TRBD1 (6 bases). The germline gives CDR1 SEHNR, CDR2 FQNEAQ (reference sequence). The CDR3 is 12 residues long. V was cut by 6 bases and J by 4 bases, with 10 bases left in between. The CDR3: CASRGGRYEQYF. The CDR3 nucleotides read TGTGCCAGCAGAGGGGGACGGTACGAGCAGTACTTC.

The rearrangement joins TRBV7-8 to TRBJ2-2; D call uncertain. Looked up from germline, CDR1 is SGHVS and CDR2 is FQNEAQ. This CDR3 has 13 amino acids. V was clipped by 5 bases and J by 1 base, with 5 bases between them. CDR3 sequence reads: CASSTKNTGELFF. CDR3 in DNA: TGTGCCAGCAGCACCAAGAACACCGGGGAGCTGTTTTTT. Full variable domain (rest looked up from reference TRBV7-8 and TRBJ2-2): GAGVSQSPRYKVAKRGQDVALRCDPISGHVSLFWYQQALGQGPEFLTYFQNEAQLDKSGLPSDRFFAERPEGSVSTLKIQRTQQEDSAVYLCASSTKNTGELFFGEGSRLTVL.

This sequence joins TRBV29-1 and TRBJ2-1; TRBD2 agrees at 10 bases. The length of the CDR3 is 15 residues. CDR1 is SQVTM, CDR2 ANQGSEA, per germline. V dropped 4 bases and J dropped 9; count of bases not matched to a gene: 12. CDR3 in amino acids: CSVAASGGPWGEQFF. The DNA for the CDR3 is TGCAGCGTTGCTGCTAGCGGGGGCCCGTGGGGTGAGCAGTTCTTC.

This chain links TRBV7-8 with TRBJ2-5, with unresolved D. The CDR3 is made up of 14 amino acids. Trimming left V 3 bases short and J 1 base short, with 9 bases between. CDR1 and CDR2 from the germline V gene are SGHVS and FQNEAQ. The CDR3 is CASSFQFIQETQYF. The DNA for the CDR3 is TGTGCCAGCAGCTTTCAGTTTATCCAAGAGACCCAGTACTTC.

This clone appeared once. The rearrangement joins TRBV5-6 to TRBJ2-3; D gene ambiguous. This CDR3 contains 19 residues. Trimming left V 0 bases short and J 1 base short, with 21 bases between. In germline, CDR1 is SGHDT, CDR2 YYEEEE. CDR3: CASSLVAVSLPPGTDTQYF. The CDR3 DNA reads TGTGCCAGCAGCTTGGTGGCGGTGAGCCTGCCCCCCGGCACAGATACGCAGTATTTT.

This clone was seen a handful of times. This chain uses TRBV19 with TRBJ2-2; perhaps TRBD1 as D (5 bases). The V end lost 3 bases, the J end lost 4 bases, and 18 bases lay between the germline ends. The CDR3 extends over 17 amino acids. Germline-derived CDR1 and CDR2 are LNHDA and SQIVND (reference sequence). The CDR3 nucleotides read TGTGCCAGTAGTATTAGTGGGCAGGGCCTAATCACCGGGGAGCTGTTTTTT. It encodes CASSISGQGLITGELFF.